This T cell receptor (beta chain) stems from a study of T cell changes during pregnancy in multiple sclerosis. Repertoires were generated with immunoSEQ multiplex PCR, while TCRdb's copy carries only in-frame clones and drops some. The data contain around 30,000 clones, approximately 90% of them singletons. The CDR3 has 16 amino acids. Germline V CDR1 and CDR2: SGHAT, FQNNGV. V shed 6 bases, J shed 5 bases, and the junction held 10 bases outside the gene matches. This chain uses TRBV11-2 with TRBJ2-4; 10 bases align to TRBD1. This TCR was recovered from a female donor with multiple sclerosis, enrolled in a pregnancy study. The sample in question was CD8+ T cells from peripheral blood mononuclear cells, obtained before pregnancy. The CDR3 is CASSFAPTGGENIQYF. CDR3 nucleotide sequence: TGTGCCAGCAGTTTTGCTCCGACAGGGGGCGAAAACATTCAGTACTTC. The complete variable domain, with remaining parts taken from reference TRBV11-2 and TRBJ2-4, reads EAGVAQSPRYKIIEKRQSVAFWCNPISGHATLYWYQQILGQGPKLLIQFQNNGVVDDSQLPKDRFSAERLKGVDSTLKIQPAKLEDSAVYLCASSFAPTGGENIQYFGAGTRLSVL.